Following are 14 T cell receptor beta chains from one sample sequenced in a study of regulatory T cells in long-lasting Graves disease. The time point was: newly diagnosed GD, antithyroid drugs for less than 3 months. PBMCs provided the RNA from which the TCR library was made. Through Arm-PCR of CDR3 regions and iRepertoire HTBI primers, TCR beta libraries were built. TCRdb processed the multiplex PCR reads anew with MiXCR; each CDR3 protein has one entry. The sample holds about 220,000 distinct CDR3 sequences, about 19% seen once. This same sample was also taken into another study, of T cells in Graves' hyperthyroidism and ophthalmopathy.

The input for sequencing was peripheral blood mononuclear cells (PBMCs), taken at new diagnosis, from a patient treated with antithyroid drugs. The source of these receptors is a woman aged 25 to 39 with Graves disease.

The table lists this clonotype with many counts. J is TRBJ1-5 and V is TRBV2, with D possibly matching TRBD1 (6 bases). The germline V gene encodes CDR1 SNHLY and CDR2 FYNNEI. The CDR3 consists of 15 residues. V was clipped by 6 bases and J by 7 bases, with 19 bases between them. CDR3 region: CASRTQGGGGQPQHF. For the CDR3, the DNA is TGTGCCAGCAGGACCCAGGGCGGGGGCGGACAGCCCCAGCATTTT. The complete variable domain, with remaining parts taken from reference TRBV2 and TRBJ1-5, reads EPEVTQTPSHQVTQMGQEVILRCVPISNHLYFYWYRQILGQKVEFLVSFYNNEISEKSEIFDDQFSVERPDGSNFTLKIRSTKLEDSAMYFCASRTQGGGGQPQHFGDGTRLSIL.

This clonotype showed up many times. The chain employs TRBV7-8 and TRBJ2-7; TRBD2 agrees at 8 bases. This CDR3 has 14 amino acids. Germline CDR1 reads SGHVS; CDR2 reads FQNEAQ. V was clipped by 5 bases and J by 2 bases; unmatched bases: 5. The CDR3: CASSRSGIPYEQYF. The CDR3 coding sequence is TGTGCCAGCAGCCGTAGCGGGATCCCCTACGAGCAGTACTTC.

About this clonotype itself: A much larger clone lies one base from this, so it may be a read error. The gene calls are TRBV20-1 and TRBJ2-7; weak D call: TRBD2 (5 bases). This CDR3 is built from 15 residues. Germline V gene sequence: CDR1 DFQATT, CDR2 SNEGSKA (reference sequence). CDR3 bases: TGCAGTGCTAGAAACCTGGCGGGTAGCTCCTACGAGCTGTACTTC. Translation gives CSARNLAGSSYELYF.

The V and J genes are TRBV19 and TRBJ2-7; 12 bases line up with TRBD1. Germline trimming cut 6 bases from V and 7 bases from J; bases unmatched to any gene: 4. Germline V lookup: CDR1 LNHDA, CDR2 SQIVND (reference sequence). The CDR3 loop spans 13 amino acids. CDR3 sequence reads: CASRGQGANEQYF. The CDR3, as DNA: TGTGCCAGTAGGGGACAGGGGGCGAATGAGCAGTACTTC.

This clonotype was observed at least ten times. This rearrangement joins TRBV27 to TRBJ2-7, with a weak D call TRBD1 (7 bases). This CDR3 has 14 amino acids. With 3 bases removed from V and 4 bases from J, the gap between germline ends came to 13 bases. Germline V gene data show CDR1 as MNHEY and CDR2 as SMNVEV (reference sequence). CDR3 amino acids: CASSFSGDRYEQYF. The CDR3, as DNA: TGTGCCAGCAGTTTCTCGGGGGACAGATACGAGCAGTACTTC.

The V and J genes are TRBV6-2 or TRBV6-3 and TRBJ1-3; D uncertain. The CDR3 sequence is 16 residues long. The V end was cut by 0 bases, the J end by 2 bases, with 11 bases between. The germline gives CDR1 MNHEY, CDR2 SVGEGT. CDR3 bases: TGTGCCAGCAGTTACTCGACGATATTAGCTGGAAACACCATATATTTT. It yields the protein CASSYSTILAGNTIYF.

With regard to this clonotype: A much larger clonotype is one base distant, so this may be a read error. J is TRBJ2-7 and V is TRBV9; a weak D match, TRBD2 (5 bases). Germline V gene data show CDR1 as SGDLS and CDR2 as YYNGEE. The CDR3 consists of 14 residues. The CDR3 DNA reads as TGTGCCAGCAGCGGACGGTCGAGCGACTACGAGCGGTACTTC. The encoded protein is CASSGRSSDYERYF.

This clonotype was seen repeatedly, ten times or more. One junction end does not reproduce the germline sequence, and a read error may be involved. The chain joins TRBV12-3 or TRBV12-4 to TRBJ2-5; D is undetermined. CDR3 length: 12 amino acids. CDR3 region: CASSLWQATQYF. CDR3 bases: TGTGCCAGCAGTTTATGGCAAGCGACCCAGTACTTC.

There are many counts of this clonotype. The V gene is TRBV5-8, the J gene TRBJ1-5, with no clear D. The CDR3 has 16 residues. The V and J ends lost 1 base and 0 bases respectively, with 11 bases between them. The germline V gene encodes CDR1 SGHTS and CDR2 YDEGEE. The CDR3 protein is CASSLQEGYSNQPQHF. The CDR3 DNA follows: TGTGCCAGCAGCTTGCAGGAGGGCTATAGCAATCAGCCCCAGCATTTT.

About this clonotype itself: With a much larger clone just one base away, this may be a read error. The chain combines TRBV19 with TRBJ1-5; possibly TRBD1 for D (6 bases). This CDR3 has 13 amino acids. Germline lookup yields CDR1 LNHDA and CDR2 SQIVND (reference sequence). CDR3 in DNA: TGTGCCAGTCAGACACGGGACAATCAGCCCCGGCATTTT. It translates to CASQTRDNQPRHF.

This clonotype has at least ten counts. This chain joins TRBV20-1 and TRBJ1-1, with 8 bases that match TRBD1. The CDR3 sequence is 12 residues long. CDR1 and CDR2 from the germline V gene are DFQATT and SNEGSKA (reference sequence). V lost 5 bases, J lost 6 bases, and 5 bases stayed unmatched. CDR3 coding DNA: TGCAGTGCTTGGCAGGGGGCCCCTGAAGCTTTCTTT. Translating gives CSAWQGAPEAFF.

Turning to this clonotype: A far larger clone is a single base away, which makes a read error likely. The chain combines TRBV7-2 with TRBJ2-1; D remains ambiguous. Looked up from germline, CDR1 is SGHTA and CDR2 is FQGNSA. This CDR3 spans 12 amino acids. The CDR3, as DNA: TGTGTCAGCAGCTTCGGGTCTAATGAGCAGTTCTTC. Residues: CVSSFGSNEQFF.

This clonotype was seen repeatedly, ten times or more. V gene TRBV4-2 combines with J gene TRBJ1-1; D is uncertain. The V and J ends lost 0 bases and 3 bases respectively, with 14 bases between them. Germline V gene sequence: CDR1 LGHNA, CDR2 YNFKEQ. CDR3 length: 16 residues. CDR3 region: CASSQDLEGGDTEAFF. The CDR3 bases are TGTGCCAGCAGCCAAGATTTGGAGGGTGGAGACACTGAAGCTTTCTTT.

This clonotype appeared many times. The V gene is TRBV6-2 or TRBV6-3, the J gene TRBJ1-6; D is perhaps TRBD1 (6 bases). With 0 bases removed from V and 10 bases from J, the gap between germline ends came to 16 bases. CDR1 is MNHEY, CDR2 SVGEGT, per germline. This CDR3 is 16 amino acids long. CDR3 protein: CASSYSTWDKGSPLHF. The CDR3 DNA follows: TGTGCCAGCAGTTACTCGACTTGGGACAAAGGCTCACCCCTCCACTTT.